This T cell receptor (beta chain) is from a study of T cell responses to AZD1222 COVID-19 vaccine. Study in general: Pooled together were second doses at about 4 or about 12 weeks.

Study-level points and caveats: Just a handful of AZD1222 recipients tested seropositive at baseline. Donor demographics were predominantly white British with a female majority; clonal diversity may be underestimated.

As regards this clone: Antigen unknown.

Assay used: immunoSEQ multiplex PCR; TCRdb lists only in-frame clones, some missing. The sample consists of 90,000 to 130,000 clones, under 95% of them appearing once. This CDR3 is built from 15 residues. CDR1 is SGHRS and CDR2 is YFSETQ in the germline V gene. Trimming cost V 1 base and J 0 bases, with 8 bases left between them. The receptor was derived from an adult in good health. This specimen consisted of peripheral blood, obtained on day 0 of AZD1222 vaccination. V usage is TRBV5-1 and J usage is TRBJ2-1; D unresolved. DNA for the CDR3: TGCGCCAGCAGCTTGAAGGCCAGCTCCTACAATGAGCAGTTCTTC. It encodes CASSLKASSYNEQFF.